These T cell receptor beta chains were read from a single sample in a study of cytomegalovirus exposure and HLA in healthy donors. Profiling relied on immunoSEQ multiplex PCR, and the TCRdb table lists in-frame clones only, not all of them. This sample has 100,000 to 150,000 clones, with around 77% found just once. Material for sequencing was PBMCs. All receptors come from a young man in good health and CMV-seropositive. CDR3s include the opening cysteine and the closing phenylalanine or tryptophan. Fields, in order: V gene, J gene, D gene, clone size, CDR3 protein, CDR3 DNA. A D gene is named only where the DNA matches it firmly. Expanded clones are given a class, and other clones once, few, many or no size at all.

TRBV14	TRBJ2-1	TRBD2	.	CASSQVAGGPLYEQFF	TGTGCCAGCAGCCAAGTAGCGGGAGGGCCATTATATGAGCAGTTCTTC
TRBV6-1	TRBJ2-7	TRBD1	.	CASIRQGSSYEQYF	TGTGCCAGCATTAGACAGGGGAGCTCCTACGAGCAGTACTTC
TRBV29-1	TRBJ2-7	.	.	CSVQGSPYEQYF	TGCAGCGTACAGGGTTCACCCTACGAGCAGTACTTC
TRBV6-5	TRBJ2-7	TRBD2	.	CASSTGGSRGYEQYF	TGTGCCAGCAGCACGGGGGGTTCACGGGGCTACGAGCAGTACTTC
TRBV27	TRBJ1-2	TRBD1	.	CASSPQGYGHGYTF	TGTGCCAGCAGTCCACAGGGGTACGGCCATGGCTACACCTTC
TRBV5-1	TRBJ2-1	.	.	CASSLALAKKVSYNEQFF	TGCGCCAGCAGCTTGGCTCTAGCGAAAAAAGTCTCCTACAATGAGCAGTTCTTC
TRBV30	TRBJ2-3	.	.	CAWNRSPGGTDTQYF	TGTGCCTGGAATAGGTCCCCCGGGGGCACAGATACGCAGTATTTT
TRBV29-1	TRBJ1-2	.	.	CSARDSFNGAF	TGCAGCGCCCGAGATAGCTTCAACGGCGCCTTC
TRBV25-1	TRBJ2-1	TRBD2	.	CASRGLAGTGSYNEQFF	TGTGCCAGCCGAGGACTAGCGGGAACTGGCTCCTACAATGAGCAGTTCTTC
TRBV10-3	TRBJ1-1	.	.	CAISEMSNTEAFF	TGTGCCATCAGTGAGATGAGTAACACTGAAGCTTTCTTT
TRBV4-1	TRBJ2-7	.	.	CASSQGGGQSLSEQYF	TGCGCCAGCAGCCAAGGTGGAGGACAGTCCCTTTCCGAGCAGTACTTC
TRBV7-2	TRBJ2-7	.	.	CASSFFGADYEQYF	TGTGCCAGCAGCTTTTTTGGGGCAGACTACGAGCAGTACTTC
TRBV30	TRBJ2-7	.	.	CAWSVRGGYEQYF	TGTGCCTGGAGTGTACGGGGTGGCTACGAGCAGTACTTC
TRBV30	TRBJ2-5	.	.	CAWSVAGQETQYF	TGTGCCTGGAGTGTGGCAGGGCAAGAGACCCAGTACTTC
TRBV2	TRBJ1-2	.	.	CASSEWGVYGYTF	TGTGCCAGCAGTGAATGGGGGGTCTATGGCTACACCTTC
TRBV6-5	TRBJ2-5	TRBD2	.	CASSHTSGGQETQYF	TGTGCCAGCAGCCACACTAGCGGGGGACAAGAGACCCAGTACTTC
TRBV19	TRBJ2-6	TRBD1	.	CASSPEGQPSGANVLTF	TGTGCCAGTAGCCCCGAGGGACAGCCCTCTGGGGCCAACGTCCTGACTTTC
TRBV19	TRBJ1-1	TRBD1	.	CASKDRADTEAFF	TGTGCCAGTAAGGACAGGGCGGACACTGAAGCTTTCTTT
TRBV28	TRBJ1-1	.	.	CASSPQRGQTEAFF	TGTGCCAGCAGTCCACAGCGGGGGCAGACTGAAGCTTTCTTT
TRBV30	TRBJ2-2	TRBD2	.	CAWSRLAGAFYTGELFF	TGTGCCTGGAGTAGACTAGCGGGAGCTTTCTACACCGGGGAGCTGTTTTTT
TRBV15	TRBJ2-6	.	.	CATSREWGLGANVLTF	TGTGCCACCAGCAGAGAGTGGGGCCTTGGGGCCAACGTCCTGACTTTC
TRBV7-6	TRBJ2-3	.	.	CASSLEQATDTQYF	TGTGCCAGCAGCTTAGAGCAGGCCACAGATACGCAGTATTTT
TRBV5-1	TRBJ2-2	.	few	CASTAAAANTGELFF	TGCGCCAGCACGGCGGCAGCCGCGAACACCGGGGAGCTGTTTTTT
TRBV27	TRBJ1-2	.	.	CASSSYQEQNLPYYGYTF	TGTGCCAGCAGTTCCTACCAAGAACAGAACCTCCCGTACTATGGCTACACCTTC
TRBV27	TRBJ1-1	.	.	CASSPRSSGGTEAFF	TGTGCCAGCAGTCCCCGAAGTAGCGGTGGCACTGAAGCTTTCTTT
TRBV5-1	TRBJ2-1	TRBD1	.	CASSLGQGNEQFF	TGCGCCAGCAGCTTAGGACAGGGCAATGAGCAGTTCTTC
TRBV6-4	TRBJ2-1	TRBD2	.	CASSDLGLAGGDEQFF	TGTGCCAGCAGTGACCTGGGACTAGCGGGGGGTGATGAGCAGTTCTTC
TRBV4-1	TRBJ1-6	.	.	CASSQGAAYNSPLHF	TGCGCCAGCAGCCAAGGGGCAGCTTATAATTCACCCCTCCACTTT
TRBV4-1	TRBJ1-2	.	.	CASSQAQGGYGYTF	TGCGCCAGCAGCCAAGCTCAGGGTGGCTATGGCTACACCTTC
TRBV7-2	TRBJ2-1	TRBD2	once	CASSSTPRLAGPYNEQFF	TGTGCCAGCAGCTCCACGCCAAGACTAGCGGGCCCCTACAATGAGCAGTTCTTC
TRBV5-1	TRBJ2-1	TRBD2	few	CASSHGLAGGIYFYNEQFF	TGCGCCAGCAGTCACGGACTAGCGGGGGGGATTTACTTCTACAATGAGCAGTTCTTC
TRBV9	TRBJ1-1	.	.	CASSGKGGGNTEAFF	TGTGCCAGCAGCGGGAAGGGAGGAGGGAACACTGAAGCTTTCTTT
TRBV25-1	TRBJ1-2	.	once	CASSVTRPPYGYTF	TGTGCCAGCAGTGTGACCAGGCCACCATATGGCTACACCTTC
TRBV7-9	TRBJ2-1	TRBD2	few	CASSYRGTSGPKFF	TGTGCCAGCAGCTACCGGGGGACTAGCGGCCCTAAGTTCTTC
TRBV11-2	TRBJ2-3	.	.	CASSPSDSPTQYF	TGTGCCAGCAGCCCCTCGGACAGCCCTACGCAGTATTTT
TRBV5-1	TRBJ1-3	.	.	CASSSTGGSGNTIYF	TGCGCCAGCAGCTCGACGGGGGGGTCTGGAAACACCATATATTTT
TRBV7-9	TRBJ2-5	.	.	CASKEGGAPETQYF	TGTGCCAGCAAAGAAGGGGGGGCGCCGGAGACCCAGTACTTC
TRBV7-9	TRBJ1-1	.	.	CASSSVVSTNTEAFF	TGTGCCAGCAGCTCCGTCGTCTCGACAAACACTGAAGCTTTCTTT
TRBV4-1	TRBJ2-6	TRBD1	.	CASSRAGTGGAGANGLTF	TGCGCCAGCAGCCGCGCGGGGACAGGGGGTGCTGGGGCCAACGGCCTGACTTTC
TRBV19	TRBJ2-3	.	.	CASKKGLGTDTQYF	TGTGCCAGTAAAAAGGGGTTGGGCACAGATACGCAGTATTTT
TRBV6-5	TRBJ1-6	.	.	CAAGGNAAYNSPLHF	TGTGCCGCCGGGGGTAACGCGGCCTATAATTCACCCCTCCACTTT
TRBV5-1	TRBJ2-3	.	.	CASSMFSARTDTQYF	TGCGCCAGCAGCATGTTTAGCGCTCGCACAGATACGCAGTATTTT
TRBV5-1	TRBJ1-3	TRBD1	.	CASSLDQGASGNTIYF	TGCGCCAGCAGCTTGGATCAGGGGGCCTCTGGAAACACCATATATTTT
TRBV5-1	TRBJ2-5	.	.	CASSFPNQETQYF	TGCGCCAGCAGCTTCCCAAACCAAGAGACCCAGTACTTC
TRBV10-3	TRBJ1-2	.	.	CAISESTVPFYGYTF	TGTGCCATCAGTGAGTCGACAGTCCCTTTCTATGGCTACACCTTC
TRBV28	TRBJ1-1	TRBD1	.	CASSFGQGIAFF	TGTGCCAGCAGTTTCGGACAGGGAATAGCTTTCTTT
TRBV6-1	TRBJ1-2	.	once	CASRGGDGYTF	TGTGCCAGCAGGGGGGGGGATGGCTACACCTTC
TRBV6-1	TRBJ1-6	TRBD1	.	CASTNVGTGGPPLHF	TGTGCCAGCACCAATGTCGGGACAGGGGGACCACCCCTCCACTTT
TRBV6-5	TRBJ1-5	TRBD1	.	CASSQGASGSQPQHF	TGTGCCAGCAGCCAGGGGGCCTCTGGTAGTCAGCCCCAGCATTTT